This record covers a single TCR beta chain. Its specificity is unknown. This specimen comes from a study of T cell responses to AZD1222 COVID-19 vaccine. Study results and caveats: After the peak T cell response, and only then, were repertoires sampled.

Germline V lookup: CDR1 LNHDA, CDR2 SQIVND (reference sequence). V lost 6 bases and J lost 5, with 4 bases in between. CDR3 length equals 10 residues. Some clones are missing from TCRdb's copy, which holds only in-frame ones; the method was immunoSEQ multiplex PCR. The sample consists of 150,000 or so clones, roughly nine tenths of them appearing once. This receptor was identified in an adult in good health. The chain links TRBV19 to TRBJ1-1; D gene uncertain. The starting material was peripheral blood, obtained on day 0 of AZD1222 vaccination. DNA for the CDR3: TGTGCCAGTAGGACAACTGAAGCTTTCTTT. Translated: CASRTTEAFF.